Listed here are 25 T cell receptor beta chains from one sample, sequenced in a study of shared clonotypes between healthy human individuals. TCRdb's table, derived via immunoSEQ multiplex PCR, lists solely in-frame clones and lacks some. The table lists over a million clones, around 95% of them singletons. Sequencing input: naive CD4+ T cells sorted from blood. The subset was: CD45RA+ positively selected. The receptors were gathered from a man aged 25-40 years in good health.

This CDR3 is CASSGNIQYF. Here the CDR3 DNA reads TGTGCCAGCAGTGGGAACATTCAGTACTTC. This sequence joins TRBV2 and TRBJ2-4; D not resolved. The V gene lost 4 bases and the J gene lost 7 bases, with 2 bases spanning the gap. Germline V gene lookup returns CDR1 SNHLY and CDR2 FYNNEI. The CDR3 contains 10 residues. The whole variable domain, filled in from reference TRBV2 and TRBJ2-4, reads EPEVTQTPSHQVTQMGQEVILRCVPISNHLYFYWYRQILGQKVEFLVSFYNNEISEKSEIFDDQFSVERPDGSNFTLKIRSTKLEDSAMYFCASSGNIQYFGAGTRLSVL.

The chain joins TRBV10-2 to TRBJ1-2; D uncertain. The CDR3 length is 14 residues. The V end lost 6 bases, the J end lost 5 bases, and 16 bases lay between the germline ends. Germline V lookup: CDR1 WSHSY, CDR2 SAAADI. DNA of the CDR3: TGCGCCAGCAGCTCAAACAACCTAGGGTATGGCTACACCTTC. It is translated as CASSSNNLGYGYTF.

This chain joins TRBV5-1 and TRBJ2-7; weak D call: TRBD1 (6 bases). CDR1 SGHRS and CDR2 YFSETQ come from the germline V gene. V lost 2 bases, J lost 4 bases, and 13 bases lay in between. The CDR3 extends over 14 amino acids. As DNA, the CDR3 is TGCGCCAGCAGCTTAGTACCAGGGGAGTACGAGCAGTACTTC. Its translation is CASSLVPGEYEQYF.

This sequence joins TRBV11-2 and TRBJ1-4; D ambiguous. V was clipped by 5 bases and J by 10 bases, with 20 bases between them. Per germline, CDR1 SGHAT and CDR2 FQNNGV. The CDR3 consists of 15 residues. The CDR3 nucleotides are TGTGCCAGCAGCCCCCTAGGTGCGGGGAGAGGAAAACTGTTTTTT. Translating it yields CASSPLGAGRGKLFF. Variable domain in full (rest from reference TRBV11-2 and TRBJ1-4): EAGVAQSPRYKIIEKRQSVAFWCNPISGHATLYWYQQILGQGPKLLIQFQNNGVVDDSQLPKDRFSAERLKGVDSTLKIQPAKLEDSAVYLCASSPLGAGRGKLFFGSGTQLSVL.

The J gene is TRBJ2-1, the V gene TRBV5-3, with 8 bases lining up with TRBD2. TRBV5-3 is recorded as an ORF, its role being uncertain. The CDR3 has 14 amino acids. V was clipped by 7 bases and J by 10 bases; unmatched bases: 13. The CDR3 spells CARAGLVFVREQFF. The CDR3 DNA follows: TGTGCCAGAGCGGGACTAGTATTTGTAAGGGAGCAGTTCTTC.

The rearrangement uses TRBV4-3 and TRBJ2-5; perhaps TRBD1 as D (6 bases). The CDR3 is 19 residues long. Germline values: CDR1 LGHNA, CDR2 YSLEER. Trimming pared 0 bases from V and 0 bases from J, leaving 20 bases between. DNA for the CDR3: TGCGCCAGCAGCCAAGATAGGTTGGGAACAGGGTGGTACCAAGAGACCCAGTACTTC. It specifies CASSQDRLGTGWYQETQYF.

The V gene is TRBV9, the J gene TRBJ2-2; D is possibly TRBD1 or TRBD2 (5 bases each). V gave up 4 bases and J gave up 0 bases, with 10 bases separating them. In germline, CDR1 is SGDLS, CDR2 YYNGEE. This CDR3 has 15 amino acids. The CDR3 here is CASSPMGANTGELFF. Here the CDR3 DNA reads TGTGCCAGCAGCCCTATGGGGGCGAACACCGGGGAGCTGTTTTTT.

This chain connects TRBV18 to TRBJ2-7; D might be TRBD2 (5 bases). From germline, CDR1 is KGHSH and CDR2 LQKENI. The CDR3 sequence is 12 residues long. V lost 5 bases and J lost 4, with 9 bases in between. The CDR3 sequence: CASSTGLYEQYF. CDR3 nucleotides: TGTGCCAGCTCAACTGGACTTTACGAGCAGTACTTC.

The rearrangement joins TRBV29-1 to TRBJ2-4, with 7 bases identical to TRBD2. The J segment lost 0 bases and the V segment lost 7 bases, leaving 3 bases of the junction unmatched. Germline lookup yields CDR1 SQVTM and CDR2 ANQGSEA. The CDR3 loop spans 13 amino acids. CDR3 sequence: CSAAGVAKNIQYF. The CDR3 nucleotides are TGCAGCGCTGCGGGAGTAGCCAAAAACATTCAGTACTTC.

The gene calls are TRBV5-1 and TRBJ2-7, with 10 nucleotides matching TRBD1. In germline, CDR1 is SGHRS, CDR2 YFSETQ. This CDR3 comprises 15 residues. V lost 0 bases to trimming and J lost 3 bases; unmatched junction nucleotides: 3. For the CDR3, the DNA is TGCGCCAGCAGCTTGGCGGGACAGGGGATCTACGAGCAGTACTTC. Its translation: CASSLAGQGIYEQYF. Looking up the rest from reference TRBV5-1 and TRBJ2-7 gives the full variable domain: KAGVTQTPRYLIKTRGQQVTLSCSPISGHRSVSWYQQTPGQGLQFLFEYFSETQRNKGNFPGRFSGRQFSNSRSEMNVSTLELGDSALYLCASSLAGQGIYEQYFGPGTRLTVT.

V usage is TRBV19 and J usage is TRBJ2-2; weak D call: TRBD1 (5 bases). The CDR3 length is 15 residues. V dropped 5 bases and J dropped 5 bases, with 15 bases sitting between them. Germline loops: CDR1 LNHDA, CDR2 SQIVND (reference sequence). The CDR3 region has the DNA TGTGCCAGTAGTCCGCGGCAGGGTGAGACCGGGGAGCTGTTTTTT. It yields the protein CASSPRQGETGELFF.

The chain carries TRBV7-6 and TRBJ2-3; the match to TRBD2 covers 12 bases. The junction had 9 bases not matched to a gene; V was cut back by 2 bases and J by 3 bases. The CDR3 loop spans 18 amino acids. CDR1 is SGHVS, CDR2 FNYEAQ, per germline. The CDR3 sequence is CASSLMGLAGEETDTQYF. CDR3 DNA: TGTGCCAGCAGCTTAATGGGACTAGCGGGCGAAGAGACAGATACGCAGTATTTT.

The rearrangement uses TRBV6-6 and TRBJ2-7, with D possibly being TRBD1 (6 bases). The CDR3 sequence is 13 residues long. The V gene lost 2 bases and the J gene lost 1 base, with 6 bases spanning the gap. In germline, CDR1 is MNHNY, CDR2 SVGAGI (reference sequence). CDR3 in amino acids: CASSYRGSYEQYF. Written as DNA, the CDR3 is TGTGCCAGCAGTTACAGGGGGTCCTACGAGCAGTACTTC.

CDR3 coding DNA: TGTGCCTGTGCAGCGTCTATAGGCCATGAGCAGTTCTTC. It is translated as CACAASIGHEQFF. J is TRBJ2-1 and V is TRBV30, with D uncertain. The CDR3 is 13 amino acids. The V end lost 6 bases, the J end lost 8 bases, and 17 bases lay between the germline ends. CDR1 is GTSNPN and CDR2 is SVGIG in the germline V gene (reference sequence). Variable domain in full (rest from reference TRBV30 and TRBJ2-1): SQTIHQWPATLVQPVGSPLSLECTVEGTSNPNLYWYRQAAGRGLQLLFYSVGIGQISSEVPQNLSASRPQDRQFILSSKKLLLSDSGFYLCACAASIGHEQFFGPGTRLTVL.

The rearrangement uses TRBV11-3 and TRBJ2-5; 7 bases are shared with TRBD1. This CDR3 region has 15 residues. Germline assignment: CDR1 SGHNT and CDR2 YENEEA. Trimming took 1 base from V and 0 from J; bases not matched to a gene: 2. The CDR3 here is CASSLGGQNQETQYF. Written as DNA, the CDR3 is TGTGCCAGCAGCTTAGGGGGACAGAACCAAGAGACCCAGTACTTC.

The chain uses TRBV2 and TRBJ2-1, with 7 positions matching TRBD2. This CDR3 has 14 amino acids. V dropped 6 bases and J dropped 9; count of bases not matched to a gene: 11. The V gene's germline CDR1 is SNHLY and CDR2 FYNNEI. This chain's CDR3 is CASRDSGLWGEQFF. The DNA of the CDR3 is TGTGCCAGCAGAGATTCGGGACTATGGGGTGAGCAGTTCTTC.

As regards this clone: The same CDR3 is also encoded by other DNA sequences in this sample. The rearrangement links TRBV9 to TRBJ2-7; D remains ambiguous. CDR3 length equals 12 residues. The V gene's germline CDR1 is SGDLS and CDR2 YYNGEE. V dropped 4 bases and J dropped 3 bases, with 8 bases sitting between them. The CDR3 loop is CASSPNSYEQYF. The CDR3 DNA is TGTGCCAGCAGCCCTAACAGCTACGAGCAGTACTTC.

This chain uses TRBV11-2 with TRBJ2-3; a weak D match, TRBD2 (6 bases). The CDR3 is 15 amino acids. In germline, CDR1 is SGHAT, CDR2 FQNNGV. Trimming stripped 1 base from V and 2 bases from J, with 10 bases between. The CDR3 DNA is TGTGCCAGCAGCTTAGGGCGCGGGAACACAGATACGCAGTATTTT. Its protein is CASSLGRGNTDTQYF.

The rearrangement uses TRBV7-8 and TRBJ1-5; 7 nucleotides agree with TRBD1. CDR3 length equals 19 residues. The V gene's germline CDR1 is SGHVS and CDR2 FQNEAQ. V was pared by 1 base and J by 0 bases, with 12 bases of the junction left unmatched. In nucleotides, the CDR3 is TGTGCCAGCAGCTTAGTTTGGGGGACAGCGGAACATAGCAATCAGCCCCAGCATTTT. It translates to CASSLVWGTAEHSNQPQHF.

This clone appeared once. This chain links TRBV18 with TRBJ1-5; D is unclear. CDR1 and CDR2 from the germline V gene are KGHSH and LQKENI. CDR3 length: 17 amino acids. Between the trimmed V and J ends, which lost 3 bases and 2 bases, there was a span of 17 bases. The CDR3 nucleotides read TGTGCCAGCTCACCGATGGCAGGCCTTGGACGCAATCAGCCCCAGCATTTT. It is translated as CASSPMAGLGRNQPQHF.

The rearrangement uses TRBV25-1 and TRBJ2-1, with TRBD2 as a possible D gene (5 bases). The CDR3 is 17 amino acids. Trimming cost V 1 base and J 0 bases, with 13 bases left between them. The germline gives CDR1 MGHDK, CDR2 SYGVNS. The CDR3 spells CASSEFGSASSYNEQFF. The CDR3 DNA sequence: TGTGCCAGCAGTGAATTCGGTAGCGCTAGCTCCTACAATGAGCAGTTCTTC.

The chain links TRBV6-5 to TRBJ1-1, with 7 positions matching TRBD1. Germline CDR1 is MNHEY and CDR2 is SVGAGI. V trimming: 6 bases; J trimming: 4 bases; junction bases outside the gene matches: 5. The CDR3 covers 13 residues. The CDR3 is CASRNSGGTEAFF. As DNA, the CDR3 is TGTGCCAGCAGGAACTCAGGGGGCACTGAAGCTTTCTTT.

Only one count was recorded for this clone. This chain joins TRBV7-8 and TRBJ2-1; 10 bases agree with TRBD2. The CDR3 consists of 16 residues. V lost 4 bases to trimming and J lost 9 bases; unmatched junction nucleotides: 12. CDR1 is SGHVS and CDR2 is FQNEAQ in the germline V gene. The CDR3 protein is CASSSKDLAGVGEQFF. The CDR3 DNA reads as TGTGCCAGCAGCTCAAAAGATCTAGCGGGAGTGGGTGAGCAGTTCTTC.

The rearrangement links TRBV25-1 to TRBJ2-5; TRBD2 matches at 7 bases. The CDR3 covers 16 residues. Germline V gives CDR1 MGHDK, CDR2 SYGVNS. V lost 1 base and J lost 2; bases outside the gene matches: 7. The CDR3: CASSESWSGTQETQYF. In nucleotides, the CDR3 is TGTGCCAGCAGTGAATCTTGGAGCGGGACGCAAGAGACCCAGTACTTC.

V and J are TRBV11-2 and TRBJ1-1; 8 nucleotides align to TRBD1. V shed 4 bases and J 4 bases; nucleotides not matched to a gene: 11. This CDR3 is 16 amino acids long. Germline loops: CDR1 SGHAT, CDR2 FQNNGV. CDR3 in amino acids: CASSWRDRRGVTEAFF. The DNA for the CDR3 is TGTGCCAGCAGCTGGCGGGACAGGAGGGGGGTCACTGAAGCTTTCTTT. Supplemented by reference TRBV11-2 and TRBJ1-1, the full variable domain reads EAGVAQSPRYKIIEKRQSVAFWCNPISGHATLYWYQQILGQGPKLLIQFQNNGVVDDSQLPKDRFSAERLKGVDSTLKIQPAKLEDSAVYLCASSWRDRRGVTEAFFGQGTRLTVV.